Below are 3 T cell receptor beta chains sequenced from a single sample in a study of post-analysis software for immune sequencing data. No antigen is known for these receptors. Built from TCR beta cDNA, the libraries had unique molecular identifiers in them. Via MiXCR, TCRdb re-called the PCR reads, giving one row per CDR3 protein. The data hold about 820,000 distinct CDR3 sequences, with approximately 53% observed a single time. Findings and caveats of the study: Among a handful of TRBV segments more frequent in patients than controls were TRBV5-6, TRBV5-1 and TRBV20-1.

Input material: blood. The receptors originated from a girl aged 5-17 years with multiple sclerosis.

Written as DNA, the CDR3 is TGTGCCATTGGGTCCCTTACCTACGAGCAGTACTTC. This translates into CAIGSLTYEQYF. The chain has TRBV10-3 and TRBJ2-7; D uncertain. The V gene's germline CDR1 is ENHRY and CDR2 SYGVKD. Trimming left V 9 bases short and J 2 bases short, with 11 bases between. This CDR3 has 12 residues.

J is TRBJ2-7 and V is TRBV15, with D possibly matching TRBD1 (6 bases). The CDR3 spans 15 residues. The V end lost 0 bases, the J end lost 0 bases, and 9 bases lay between the germline ends. Germline-derived CDR1 and CDR2 are LNHNV and YYDKDF (reference sequence). The CDR3 bases are TGTGCCACCAGCAGAGATCCGGACAGCTCCTACGAGCAGTACTTC. This translates into CATSRDPDSSYEQYF. Using reference TRBV15 and TRBJ2-7 for the parts outside the CDR3, the full variable domain is DAMVIQNPRYQVTQFGKPVTLSCSQTLNHNVMYWYQQKSSQAPKLLFHYYDKDFNNEADTPDNFQSRRPNTSFCFLDIRSPGLGDTAMYLCATSRDPDSSYEQYFGPGTRLTVT.

The chain couples TRBV11-3 to TRBJ2-7; possibly TRBD1 for D (6 bases). V was shortened by 4 bases and J by 2 bases, with 18 bases between the two germline ends. This CDR3 region has 16 residues. CDR1 is SGHNT, CDR2 YENEEA, per germline. As DNA, the CDR3 is TGTGCCAGCAGCTCGCAGGGGCAGGACGGTACCTACGAGCAGTACTTC. It is translated as CASSSQGQDGTYEQYF.